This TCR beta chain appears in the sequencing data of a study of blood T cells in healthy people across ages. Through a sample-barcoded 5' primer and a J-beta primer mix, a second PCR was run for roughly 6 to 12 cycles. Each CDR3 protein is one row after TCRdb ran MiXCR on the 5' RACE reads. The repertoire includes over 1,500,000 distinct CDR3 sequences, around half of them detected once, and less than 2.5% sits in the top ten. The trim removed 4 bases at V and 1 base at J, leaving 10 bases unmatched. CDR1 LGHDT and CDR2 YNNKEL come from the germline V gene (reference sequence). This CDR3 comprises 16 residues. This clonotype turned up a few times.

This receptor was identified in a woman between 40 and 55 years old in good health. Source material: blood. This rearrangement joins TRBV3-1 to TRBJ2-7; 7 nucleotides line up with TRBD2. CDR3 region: CASSPKTRGGSYEQYF. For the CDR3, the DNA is TGTGCCAGCAGCCCGAAGACCCGCGGGGGTTCCTACGAGCAGTACTTC.